This T cell receptor beta chain came from a study of breast tumors, draining lymph nodes, adjacent tissues. Looked up from germline, CDR1 is SEHNR and CDR2 is FQNEAQ (reference sequence). The CDR3 contains 13 residues. Trimming removed 5 bases from V and 7 bases from J; junction bases left unmatched: 6. As regards this clonotype: Its antigen is as yet unknown.

One entry per CDR3 protein results from TCRdb running MiXCR on the multiplex PCR reads. Of some 250,000 distinct CDR3 sequences in the sample, about 34% were seen once. The lymph nodes were axillary draining lymph nodes from breast cancer patients. General observations from the study: Tumor T cell lymph node origin was a supported hypothesis, not proven.

Sequencing used axillary lymph node tissue. The chain links TRBV7-9 to TRBJ1-2; TRBD1 matches 8 bases. The receptor was derived from a female donor with breast cancer. Some clones in this sample may be carry-over from other donors' samples. The CDR3 sequence is CASSPTGEGGYTF. CDR3 coding DNA: TGTGCCAGCAGCCCGACAGGGGAGGGTGGCTACACCTTC.